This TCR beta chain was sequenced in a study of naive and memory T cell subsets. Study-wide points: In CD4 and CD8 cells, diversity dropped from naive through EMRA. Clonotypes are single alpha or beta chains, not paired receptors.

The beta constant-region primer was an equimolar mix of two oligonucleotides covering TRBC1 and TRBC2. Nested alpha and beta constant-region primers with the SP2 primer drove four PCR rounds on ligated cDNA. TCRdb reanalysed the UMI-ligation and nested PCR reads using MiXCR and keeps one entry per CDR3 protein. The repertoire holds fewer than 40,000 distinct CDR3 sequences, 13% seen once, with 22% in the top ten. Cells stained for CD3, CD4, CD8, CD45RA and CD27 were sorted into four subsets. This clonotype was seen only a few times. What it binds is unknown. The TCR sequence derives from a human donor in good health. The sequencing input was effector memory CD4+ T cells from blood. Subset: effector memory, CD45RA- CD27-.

The CDR3 DNA follows: TGTGCCAGCAGTTTACGGGGACTAGCGGGAGAAGAGCAGTACTTC. Residues: CASSLRGLAGEEQYF. V is TRBV12-3 or TRBV12-4 and J is TRBJ2-7; 14 nucleotides align to TRBD2. V shed 2 bases, J shed 7 bases, and the junction held 4 bases outside the gene matches. CDR3 size: 15 residues.